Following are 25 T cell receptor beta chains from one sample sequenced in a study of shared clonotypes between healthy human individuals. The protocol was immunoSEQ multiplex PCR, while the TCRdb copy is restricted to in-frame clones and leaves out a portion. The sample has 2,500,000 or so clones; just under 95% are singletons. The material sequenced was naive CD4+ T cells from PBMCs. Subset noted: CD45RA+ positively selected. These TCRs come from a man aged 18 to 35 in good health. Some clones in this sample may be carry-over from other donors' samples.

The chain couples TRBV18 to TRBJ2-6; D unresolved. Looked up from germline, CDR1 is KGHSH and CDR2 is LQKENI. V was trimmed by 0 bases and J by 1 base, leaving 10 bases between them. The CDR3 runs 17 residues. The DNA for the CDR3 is TGTGCCAGCTCACCACCCAGTGTGCCGTCTGGGGCCAACGTCCTGACTTTC. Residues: CASSPPSVPSGANVLTF.

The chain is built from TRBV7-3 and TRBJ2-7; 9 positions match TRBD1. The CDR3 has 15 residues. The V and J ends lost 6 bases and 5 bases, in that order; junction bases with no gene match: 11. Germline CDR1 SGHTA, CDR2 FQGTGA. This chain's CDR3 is CASSPSGTGNHEQYF. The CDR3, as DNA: TGTGCCAGCAGTCCTTCCGGGACAGGGAACCACGAGCAGTACTTC.

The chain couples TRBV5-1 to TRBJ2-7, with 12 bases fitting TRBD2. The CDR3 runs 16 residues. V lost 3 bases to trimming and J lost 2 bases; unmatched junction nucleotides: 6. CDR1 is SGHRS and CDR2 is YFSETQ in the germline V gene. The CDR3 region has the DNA TGCGCCAGCAGCTCCCTAGCGGGAGGGCCCCCCTACGAGCAGTACTTC. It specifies CASSSLAGGPPYEQYF.

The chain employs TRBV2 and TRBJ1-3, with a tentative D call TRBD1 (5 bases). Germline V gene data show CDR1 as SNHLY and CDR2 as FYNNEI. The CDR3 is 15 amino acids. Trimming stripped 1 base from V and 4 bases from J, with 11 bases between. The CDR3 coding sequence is TGTGCCAGCAGTGAAGGGGGCTGGGAAGGAAACACCATATATTTT. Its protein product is CASSEGGWEGNTIYF.

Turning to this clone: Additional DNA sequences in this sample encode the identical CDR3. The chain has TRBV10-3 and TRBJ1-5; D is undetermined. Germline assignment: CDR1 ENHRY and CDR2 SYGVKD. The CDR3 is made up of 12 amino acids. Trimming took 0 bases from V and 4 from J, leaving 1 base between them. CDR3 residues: CAISESNQPQHF. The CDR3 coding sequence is TGTGCCATCAGTGAGTCAAATCAGCCCCAGCATTTT.

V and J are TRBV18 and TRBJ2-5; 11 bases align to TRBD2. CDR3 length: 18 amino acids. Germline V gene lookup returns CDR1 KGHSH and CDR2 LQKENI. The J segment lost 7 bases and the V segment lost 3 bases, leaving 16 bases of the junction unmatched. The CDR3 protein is CASSPPGTSGLASRTQYF. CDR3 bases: TGTGCCAGCTCACCCCCCGGGACTAGCGGATTGGCGTCTCGGACCCAGTACTTC.

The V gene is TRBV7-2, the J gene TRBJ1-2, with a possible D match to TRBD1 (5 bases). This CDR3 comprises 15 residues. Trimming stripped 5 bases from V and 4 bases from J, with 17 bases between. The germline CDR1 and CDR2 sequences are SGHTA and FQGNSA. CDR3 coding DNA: TGTGCCAGCAGCCCCCGGACAACTTTCATCTATGGCTACACCTTC. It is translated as CASSPRTTFIYGYTF. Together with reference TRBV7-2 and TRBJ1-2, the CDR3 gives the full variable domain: GAGVSQSPSNKVTEKGKDVELRCDPISGHTALYWYRQSLGQGLEFLIYFQGNSAPDKSGLPSDRFSAERTGGSVSTLTIQRTQQEDSAVYLCASSPRTTFIYGYTFGSGTRLTVV.

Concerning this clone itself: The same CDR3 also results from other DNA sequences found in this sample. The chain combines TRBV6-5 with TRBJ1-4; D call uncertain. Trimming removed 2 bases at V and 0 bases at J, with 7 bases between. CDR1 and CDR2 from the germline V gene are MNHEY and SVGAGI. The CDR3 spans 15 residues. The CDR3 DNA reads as TGTGCCAGCAGTTACCAATCCGCAACTAATGAAAAACTGTTTTTT. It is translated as CASSYQSATNEKLFF.

The CDR3 sequence is CASSFWADTQYF. The CDR3 bases are TGTGCCAGCAGTTTTTGGGCAGATACGCAGTATTTT. V usage is TRBV27 and J usage is TRBJ2-3; D is ambiguous. This CDR3 spans 12 amino acids. Trimming removed 3 bases from V and 4 bases from J, with 5 bases in between. CDR1 and CDR2 from the germline V gene are MNHEY and SMNVEV (reference sequence).

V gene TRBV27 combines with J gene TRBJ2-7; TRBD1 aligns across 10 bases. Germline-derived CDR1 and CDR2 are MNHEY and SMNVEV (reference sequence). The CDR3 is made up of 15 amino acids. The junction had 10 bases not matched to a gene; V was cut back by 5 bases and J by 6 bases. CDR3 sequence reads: CASSKDRGLSAEQYF. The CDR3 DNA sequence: TGTGCCAGCAGTAAGGACAGGGGGTTATCGGCCGAGCAGTACTTC.

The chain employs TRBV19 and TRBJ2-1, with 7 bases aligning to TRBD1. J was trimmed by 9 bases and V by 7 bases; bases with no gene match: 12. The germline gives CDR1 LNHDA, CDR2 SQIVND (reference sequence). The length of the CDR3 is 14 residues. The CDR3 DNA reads TGTGCCAGTACCGCTAAACAGGGGCTTAGTGAGCAGTTCTTC. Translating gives CASTAKQGLSEQFF.

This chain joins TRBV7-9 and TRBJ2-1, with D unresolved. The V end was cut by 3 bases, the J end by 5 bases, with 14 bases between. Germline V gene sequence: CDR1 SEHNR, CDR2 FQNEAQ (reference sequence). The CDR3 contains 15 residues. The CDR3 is CASSFPVERDNEQFF. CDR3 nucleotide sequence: TGTGCCAGCAGCTTCCCCGTGGAGAGAGACAATGAGCAGTTCTTC.

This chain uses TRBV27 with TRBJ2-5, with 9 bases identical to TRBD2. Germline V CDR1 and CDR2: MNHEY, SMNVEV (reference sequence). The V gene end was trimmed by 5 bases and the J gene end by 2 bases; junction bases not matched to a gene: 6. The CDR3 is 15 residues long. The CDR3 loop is CASSRGTSRQETQYF. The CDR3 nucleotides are TGTGCCAGCAGTCGAGGGACTAGCCGGCAAGAGACCCAGTACTTC.

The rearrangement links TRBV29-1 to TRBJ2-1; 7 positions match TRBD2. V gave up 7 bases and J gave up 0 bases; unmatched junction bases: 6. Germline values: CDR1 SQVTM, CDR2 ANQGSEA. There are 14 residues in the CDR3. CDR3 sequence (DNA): TGCAGCGCCAAACAGCGGGACTCCTACAATGAGCAGTTCTTC. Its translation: CSAKQRDSYNEQFF.

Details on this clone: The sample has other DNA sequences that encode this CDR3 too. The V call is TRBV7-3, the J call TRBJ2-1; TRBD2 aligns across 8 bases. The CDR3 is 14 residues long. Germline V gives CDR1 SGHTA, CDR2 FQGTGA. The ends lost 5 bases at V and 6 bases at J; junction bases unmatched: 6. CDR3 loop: CASSPGTSGNEQFF. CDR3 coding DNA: TGTGCCAGCAGCCCCGGGACTAGTGGCAATGAGCAGTTCTTC.

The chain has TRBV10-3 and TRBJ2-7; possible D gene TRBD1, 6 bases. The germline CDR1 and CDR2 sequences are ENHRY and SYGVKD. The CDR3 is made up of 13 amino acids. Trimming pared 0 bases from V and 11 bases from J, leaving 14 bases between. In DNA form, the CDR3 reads TGTGCCATCAGTGAGTCACCCCAGGGGTGGAAGTACTTC. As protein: CAISESPQGWKYF.

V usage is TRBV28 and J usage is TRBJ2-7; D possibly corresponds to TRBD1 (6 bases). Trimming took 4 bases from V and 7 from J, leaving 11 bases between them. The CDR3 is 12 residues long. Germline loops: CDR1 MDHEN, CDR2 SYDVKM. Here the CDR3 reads CASSSGVGEQYF. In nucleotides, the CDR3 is TGTGCCAGCAGTTCAGGGGTGGGGGAGCAGTACTTC.

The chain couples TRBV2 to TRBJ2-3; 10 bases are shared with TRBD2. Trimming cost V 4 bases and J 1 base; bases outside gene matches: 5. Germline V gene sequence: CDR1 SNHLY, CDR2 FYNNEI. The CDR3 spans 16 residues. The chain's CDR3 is CASSVLAGGRTDTQYF. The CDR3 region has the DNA TGTGCCAGCAGTGTTTTAGCGGGAGGCCGCACAGATACGCAGTATTTT.

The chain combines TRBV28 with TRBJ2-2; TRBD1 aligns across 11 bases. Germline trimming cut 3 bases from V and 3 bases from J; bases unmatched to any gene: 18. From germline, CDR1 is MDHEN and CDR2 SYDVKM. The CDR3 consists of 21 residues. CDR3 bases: TGTGCCAGCAGTTTGGTTTTAAGGACAGGGGGCGCGGGGGAGGACACCGGGGAGCTGTTTTTT. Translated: CASSLVLRTGGAGEDTGELFF. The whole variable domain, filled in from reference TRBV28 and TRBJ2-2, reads DVKVTQSSRYLVKRTGEKVFLECVQDMDHENMFWYRQDPGLGLRLIYFSYDVKMKEKGDIPEGYSVSREKKERFSLILESASTNQTSMYLCASSLVLRTGGAGEDTGELFFGEGSRLTVL.

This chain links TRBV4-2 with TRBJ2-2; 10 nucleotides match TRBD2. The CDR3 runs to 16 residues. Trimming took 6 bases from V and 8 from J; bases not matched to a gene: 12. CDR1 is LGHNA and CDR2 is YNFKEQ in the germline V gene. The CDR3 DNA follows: TGTGCCAGCAGAGGAAGCGGGAGGGCTTACGGAGGGGAGCTGTTTTTT. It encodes CASRGSGRAYGGELFF.

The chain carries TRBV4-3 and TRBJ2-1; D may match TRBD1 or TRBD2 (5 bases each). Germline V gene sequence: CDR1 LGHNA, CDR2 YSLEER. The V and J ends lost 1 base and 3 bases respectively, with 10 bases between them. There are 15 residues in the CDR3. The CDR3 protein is CASSQGGALYNEQFF. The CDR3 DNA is TGCGCCAGCAGCCAAGGAGGGGCGCTCTACAATGAGCAGTTCTTC.

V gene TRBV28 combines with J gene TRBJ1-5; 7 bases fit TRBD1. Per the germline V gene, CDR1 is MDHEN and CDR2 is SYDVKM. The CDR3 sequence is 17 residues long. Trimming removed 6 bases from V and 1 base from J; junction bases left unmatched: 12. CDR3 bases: TGTGCCAGCAGAGACAGGGTACGGCCCTCAAGCAATCAGCCCCAGCATTTT. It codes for CASRDRVRPSSNQPQHF.

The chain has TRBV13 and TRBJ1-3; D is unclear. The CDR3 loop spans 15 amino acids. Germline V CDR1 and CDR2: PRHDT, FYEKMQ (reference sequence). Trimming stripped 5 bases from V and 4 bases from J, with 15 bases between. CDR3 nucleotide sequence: TGTGCCAGCAGCCGGTCCCTTCGATCCGGAAACACCATATATTTT. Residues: CASSRSLRSGNTIYF.

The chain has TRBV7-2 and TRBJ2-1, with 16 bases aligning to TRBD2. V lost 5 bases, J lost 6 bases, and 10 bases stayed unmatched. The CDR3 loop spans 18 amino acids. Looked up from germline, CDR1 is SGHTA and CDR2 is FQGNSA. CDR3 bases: TGTGCCAGCAGCCCCAAGGGACTAGCGGGAGGGCGGGTCAATGAGCAGTTCTTC. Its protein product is CASSPKGLAGGRVNEQFF.

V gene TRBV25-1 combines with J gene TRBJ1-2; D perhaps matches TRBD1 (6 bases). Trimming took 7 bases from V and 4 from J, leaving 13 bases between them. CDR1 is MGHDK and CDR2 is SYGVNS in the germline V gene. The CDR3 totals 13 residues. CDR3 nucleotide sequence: TGTGCCAGCACCGCGGGGGGGGCCTATGGCTACACCTTC. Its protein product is CASTAGGAYGYTF.